This TCR beta chain was documented in a study of blood T cell repertoires in COVID-19. Overall study: Nucleic acid was either cDNA or gDNA, and it came from T cells, B-cell-depleted T cells, or PBMCs.

In the original processing: Estimates of nucleated cell counts were drawn from the amplification of reference gene primers. Only in-frame clones appear in the TCRdb table, and some are missing; sequencing was by immunoSEQ multiplex PCR. V and J calls and clone size come straight from that table; D and trimming were deduced from the DNA. Among about 280,000 clones listed, approximately 90% were seen once. The receptor comes from a woman aged 25-40 years with acute COVID-19. Sequencing input: PBMCs or T cells enriched from blood (not recorded which).

The CDR3 reads CASSPGGSYEQYF. The CDR3 bases are TGTGCCAGCAGTCCCGGCGGGTCCTACGAGCAGTACTTC. The rearrangement joins TRBV27 to TRBJ2-7; possibly TRBD2 for D (5 bases). V gave up 5 bases and J gave up 1 base, with 9 bases separating them. This CDR3 region has 13 residues. CDR1 and CDR2 (germline): MNHEY, SMNVEV (reference sequence).